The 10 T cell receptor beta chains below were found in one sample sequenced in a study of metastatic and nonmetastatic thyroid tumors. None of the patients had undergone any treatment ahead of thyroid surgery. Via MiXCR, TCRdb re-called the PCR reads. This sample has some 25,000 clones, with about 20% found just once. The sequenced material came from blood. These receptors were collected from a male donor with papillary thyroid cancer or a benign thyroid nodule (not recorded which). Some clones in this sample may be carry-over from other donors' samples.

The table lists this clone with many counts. This CDR3 is CASSLALAADHQETQYF. CDR3 bases: TGCGCCAGCAGCTTGGCCCTGGCGGCAGACCACCAAGAGACCCAGTACTTC. The V gene is TRBV5-1, the J gene TRBJ2-5, with D unresolved. V was shortened by 0 bases and J by 0 bases, with 15 bases between the two germline ends. Per the germline V gene, CDR1 is SGHRS and CDR2 is YFSETQ. The CDR3 consists of 17 residues.

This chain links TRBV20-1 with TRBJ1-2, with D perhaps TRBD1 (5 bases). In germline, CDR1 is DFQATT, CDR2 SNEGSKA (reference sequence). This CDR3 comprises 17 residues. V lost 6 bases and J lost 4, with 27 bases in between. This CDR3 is CSATGRRGSGASYGYTF. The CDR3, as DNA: TGCAGTGCCACGGGGCGACGGGGCTCTGGGGCCAGCTATGGCTACACCTTC.

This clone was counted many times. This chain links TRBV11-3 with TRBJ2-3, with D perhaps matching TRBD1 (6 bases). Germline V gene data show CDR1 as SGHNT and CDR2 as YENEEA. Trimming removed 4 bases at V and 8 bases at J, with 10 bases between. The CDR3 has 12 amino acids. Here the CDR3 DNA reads TGTGCCAGCAGCTCTTCAGGGGTTACGCAGTATTTT. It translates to CASSSSGVTQYF.

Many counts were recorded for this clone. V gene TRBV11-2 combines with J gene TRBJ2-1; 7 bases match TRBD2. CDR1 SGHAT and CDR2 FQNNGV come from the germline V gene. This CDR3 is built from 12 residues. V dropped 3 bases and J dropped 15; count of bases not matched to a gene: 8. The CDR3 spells CASSLYSGLGFF. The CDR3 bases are TGTGCCAGCAGCTTGTATAGCGGGCTCGGGTTCTTC.

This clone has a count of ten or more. CDR3: CASSPPWDRESYTF. Written as DNA, the CDR3 is TGTGCCAGCTCACCACCCTGGGACAGGGAGAGCTACACCTTC. This chain uses TRBV18 with TRBJ1-2, with TRBD1 identical over 9 bases. Trimming at V came to 0 bases and at J to 9 bases, leaving 5 bases not matched to a gene. Germline V lookup: CDR1 KGHSH, CDR2 LQKENI. The CDR3 spans 14 residues.

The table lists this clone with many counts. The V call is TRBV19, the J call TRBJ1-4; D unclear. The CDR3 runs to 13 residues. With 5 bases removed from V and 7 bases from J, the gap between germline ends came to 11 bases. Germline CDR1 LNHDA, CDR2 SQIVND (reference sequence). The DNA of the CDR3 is TGTGCCAGTAGTCCGGACTGGGGTGAAAAACTGTTTTTT. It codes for CASSPDWGEKLFF.

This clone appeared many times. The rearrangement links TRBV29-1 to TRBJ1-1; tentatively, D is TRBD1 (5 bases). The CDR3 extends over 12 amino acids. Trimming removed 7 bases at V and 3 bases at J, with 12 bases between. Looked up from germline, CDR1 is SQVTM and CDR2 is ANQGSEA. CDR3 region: CSGHLGDTEAFF. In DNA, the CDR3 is TGCAGCGGACACCTGGGGGACACTGAAGCTTTCTTT.

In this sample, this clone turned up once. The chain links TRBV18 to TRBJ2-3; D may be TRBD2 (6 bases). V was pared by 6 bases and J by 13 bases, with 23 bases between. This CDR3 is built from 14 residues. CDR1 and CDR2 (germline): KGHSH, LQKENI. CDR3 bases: TGTGCCAGCTCTCCCTACGGGGGTTCAGATAGGAAGTATTTT. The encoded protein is CASSPYGGSDRKYF.

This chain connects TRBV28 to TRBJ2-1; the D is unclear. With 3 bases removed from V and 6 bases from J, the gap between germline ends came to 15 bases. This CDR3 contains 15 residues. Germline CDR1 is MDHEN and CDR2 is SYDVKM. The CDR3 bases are TGTGCCAGCAGTTTCGTTAGGGTTCGATTCAATGAGCAGTTCTTC. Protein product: CASSFVRVRFNEQFF.

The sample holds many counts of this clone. The CDR3 nucleotides are TGTGCCAGCAGTTACGGATGGGGGCTTGGCTACACCTTC. Protein product: CASSYGWGLGYTF. The V call is TRBV6-5, the J call TRBJ1-2; D may be TRBD1 (6 bases). Germline values: CDR1 MNHEY, CDR2 SVGAGI. The CDR3 is made up of 13 amino acids. The V and J ends lost 2 bases and 7 bases respectively, with 11 bases between them.